A single sample gave rise to the 10 T cell receptor beta chains below, sequenced in a study of blood T cells in healthy people across ages. Combining a sample-barcoded 5' primer with a J-beta primer mix, a second PCR ran for roughly 7 to 11 cycles. A single record per CDR3 protein comes from TCRdb applying MiXCR to the 5' RACE reads. Here the sample spans 700,000 or so distinct CDR3 sequences, approximately 22% being singletons. Sample: blood. The receptors shown here come from a man between 65 and 79 years old in good health.

The table lists this clonotype with many counts. The CDR3 sequence is CASSSQVGNPNQETQYF. In DNA, the CDR3 is TGTGCCAGCAGCTCGCAAGTCGGTAACCCAAACCAAGAGACCCAGTACTTC. V gene TRBV7-2 combines with J gene TRBJ2-5, with D uncertain. Germline-derived CDR1 and CDR2 are SGHTA and FQGNSA. The CDR3 runs 17 residues. V lost 4 bases to trimming and J lost 0 bases, with 18 bases between them.

V is TRBV24-1 and J is TRBJ2-1; TRBD2 matches at 9 bases. J gave up 4 bases and V 3 bases, and 0 bases lay outside the gene matches. This CDR3 is 14 amino acids long. Germline values: CDR1 KGHDR, CDR2 SFDVKD. The CDR3 region is CATSDAGGYNEQFF. CDR3 sequence (DNA): TGTGCCACCAGTGATGCGGGGGGGTACAATGAGCAGTTCTTC.

This clonotype has a handful of counts. The J gene is TRBJ1-3, the V gene TRBV29-1; maybe TRBD1 (5 bases). CDR1 and CDR2 (germline): SQVTM, ANQGSEA. V lost 8 bases, J lost 2 bases, and 16 bases lay in between. This CDR3 has 14 residues. For the CDR3, the DNA is TGCAGCATAACTCAGGGTTTTGCTGGAAACACCATATATTTT. Translation gives CSITQGFAGNTIYF.

This clonotype was recorded many times. V is TRBV29-1 and J is TRBJ1-1, with D hard to call. This CDR3 is 11 amino acids long. Germline CDR1 SQVTM, CDR2 ANQGSEA. Trimming removed 4 bases at V and 1 base at J, with 4 bases between. The CDR3 loop is CSVARNTEAFF. As DNA, the CDR3 is TGCAGCGTTGCAAGGAACACTGAAGCTTTCTTT.

This clonotype was observed a handful of times. The CDR3 DNA is TGCAGCGTTGAGCTAGGGCCTGGAAACACCATATATTTT. Its translation is CSVELGPGNTIYF. The chain recombines TRBV29-1 with TRBJ1-3, with D hard to call. Per germline, CDR1 SQVTM and CDR2 ANQGSEA. This CDR3 spans 13 amino acids. Between the trimmed V and J ends, which lost 3 bases and 2 bases, there was a span of 8 bases.

The chain has TRBV12-5 and TRBJ2-1, with 8 bases that match TRBD2. Trimming cost V 6 bases and J 2 bases; bases outside gene matches: 3. The CDR3 has 14 residues. Germline V gives CDR1 LGHNT, CDR2 FRNRAP. In DNA, the CDR3 is TGTGCTAGTGGCCGGGAGGGCCCCTACAATGAGCAGTTCTTC. It codes for CASGREGPYNEQFF.

The chain links TRBV29-1 to TRBJ1-2; 8 nucleotides agree with TRBD1. Germline V gene lookup returns CDR1 SQVTM and CDR2 ANQGSEA. V was clipped by 3 bases and J by 6 bases; unmatched bases: 3. This CDR3 contains 12 residues. This CDR3 reads CSVEDRDNGYTF. In DNA, the CDR3 is TGCAGCGTTGAGGACAGGGATAATGGCTACACCTTC.

Details on this clonotype: Mismatch with germline at one junction end may stem from a read error. The chain links TRBV12-3 or TRBV12-4 to TRBJ2-3; no firm D call. The CDR3 runs 11 residues. CDR3 nucleotides: TGTGCCAGCGTAAGAGCAGATACGGAGTATTTT. Its protein is CASVRADTEYF.

The chain links TRBV5-1 to TRBJ1-2, with 8 bases fitting TRBD1. Germline CDR1 reads SGHRS; CDR2 reads YFSETQ. The length of the CDR3 is 16 residues. With V trimmed by 4 bases and J by 4 bases, 12 bases remained unmatched. The CDR3 loop reads CASSHTGGRPFYGYTF. Here the CDR3 DNA reads TGCGCCAGCAGCCATACAGGGGGAAGGCCCTTCTATGGCTACACCTTC.

The rearrangement links TRBV2 to TRBJ1-4, with D perhaps TRBD1 (6 bases). Germline V gene sequence: CDR1 SNHLY, CDR2 FYNNEI. There are 13 residues in the CDR3. The V and J ends lost 5 bases and 8 bases respectively, with 12 bases between them. CDR3 amino acids: CASSRQEWEKLFF. The CDR3, as DNA: TGTGCCAGCAGTCGACAGGAATGGGAAAAACTGTTTTTT.